A single T cell receptor beta chain is shown here with its context. The table came from immunoSEQ multiplex PCR; TCRdb's copy has only in-frame clones and leaves some out. The data hold about 220,000 clones, with 75% to 90% observed a single time. The data belong to a study of blood T cell repertoires in COVID-19. The V and J ends lost 3 bases and 3 bases respectively, with 9 bases between them. Germline CDR1 and CDR2: LNHDA and SQIVND (reference sequence). The CDR3 is 13 amino acids. The source of this sequence is a human donor in a cohort sampled during active COVID-19. Specimen: peripheral blood. The chain uses TRBV19 and TRBJ2-7; D is unresolved. The CDR3 sequence is CASSIGQVYEQYF. In nucleotides, the CDR3 is TGTGCCAGTAGTATTGGGCAGGTCTACGAGCAGTACTTC.